This T cell receptor (beta chain) was documented in a study of regulatory T cells in long-lasting Graves disease. Ten or more counts support this clonotype. V lost 6 bases, J lost 5 bases, and 13 bases stayed unmatched. From germline, CDR1 is MNHNS and CDR2 SASEGT. The CDR3 extends over 16 amino acids. Time point denoted: newly diagnosed GD, antithyroid drugs for less than 3 months. Researchers made the TCR library from RNA that was extracted from PBMCs. According to the study, TCR beta libraries were built with iRepertoire HTBI primers and CDR3-region Arm-PCR. A single record per CDR3 protein comes from TCRdb applying MiXCR to the multiplex PCR reads. The sample comprises a few hundred thousand distinct CDR3 sequences, approximately 15% of which are singletons, and roughly 7.7% rests with the top ten. These data are also associated with another study on T cells in Graves' hyperthyroidism and ophthalmopathy.

The sample in question was peripheral blood mononuclear cells (PBMCs), obtained at new diagnosis, from a patient treated with antithyroid drugs. The chain has TRBV6-1 and TRBJ2-5; 9 bases agree with TRBD2. This TCR was sampled from a woman in her thirties or forties with Graves disease. CDR3 sequence (DNA): TGTGCCAGCAGGACTAGCGGTGCCTTGGGGTCGGAGACCCAGTACTTC. This sequence encodes CASRTSGALGSETQYF.